The T cell receptor beta chain described here comes from a study of beta chain features in type 1 diabetes. Looking at the study overall: Age and gender were similar between patients and healthy donors, as were cell yields. Study outcomes and limitations: Healthy donors had naive, central memory and Treg TCRB repertoires that appeared less similar than those seen among patients. Among all four CD4+ subsets, Type 1 diabetes patients had TCRB CDR3s that were moderately but significantly shorter.

J gave up 1 base and V 7 bases, and 8 bases lay outside the gene matches. Germline V gives CDR1 LNHNV, CDR2 YYDKDF (reference sequence). This CDR3 is 16 amino acids long. This clone was counted between two and nine times. Antigen unknown. Sequenced material consisted of expressed TCRB transcripts (all of the isolated RNA was reverse transcribed). This table comes from immunoSEQ multiplex PCR, and its TCRdb copy is limited to in-frame clones, with some not included. The sample lists a few hundred thousand clones; around 14% were seen once. The sequence came from a man younger than 40 in good health. The chain couples TRBV15 to TRBJ1-1; 11 bases map to TRBD1. Specimen: naive CD4+ T cells from blood. The CDR3 DNA is TGTGCCACCACCCCTCGGGACAGGGGGGGGAACACTGAAGCTTTCTTT. Amino acid sequence: CATTPRDRGGNTEAFF.